This is a list of T cell receptor beta chains from one sample in a study of blood T cell repertoires in COVID-19. The assay was immunoSEQ multiplex PCR, and TCRdb's table has in-frame clones only and misses some. The table lists tens of thousands of clones, around 84% of them singletons, with about a fifth in the top ten. Sequencing was performed on peripheral blood. These receptors were taken from a woman in her 50s with acute or convalescent COVID-19. The CDR3 runs from the conserved cysteine through the conserved F or W. Each record gives: J gene, V gene, CDR3 protein.

>TRBJ1-2|TRBV15
CATSRASPRANYGYTF
>TRBJ2-5|TRBV29-1
CSILALRETQYF
>TRBJ2-7|TRBV6-2/TRBV6-3
CASSQRTRGGYEQYF
>TRBJ2-7|TRBV7-2
CASSLGLAVPSYEQYF
>TRBJ2-1|TRBV18
CASSLQSGWKGRNEQFF
>TRBJ2-1|TRBV11-2
CASSLLRGALNEQFF
>TRBJ2-2|TRBV7-2
CASSLTSRSGELFF
>TRBJ2-7|TRBV12-3/TRBV12-4
CASMLQDRVEQYF
>TRBJ2-7|TRBV5-1
CASREGIEQYF
>TRBJ2-6|TRBV27
CASSFKWGPGANVLTF
>TRBJ2-5|TRBV6-2/TRBV6-3
CASSYGGLARETQYF
>TRBJ1-2|TRBV29-1
CSVREGDGYTF
>TRBJ2-1|TRBV7-9
CASNTEVDEQFF
>TRBJ2-3|TRBV18
CASSPKGDTQYF
>TRBJ1-5|TRBV16
CASSQFRGGNQPQHF
>TRBJ2-7|TRBV6-2/TRBV6-3
CASSYLPAGTRPFSEQYF
>TRBJ1-4|TRBV29-1
CSVEVGDIEKLFF
>TRBJ2-5|TRBV6-2/TRBV6-3
CASSYSIGGKETQYF
>TRBJ2-2|TRBV30
CAWSGGGSVLGTGELFF
>TRBJ1-5|TRBV12-3/TRBV12-4
CASSLWQNQPQHF
>TRBJ2-1|TRBV2
CASTAGNEQFF
>TRBJ2-3|TRBV6-4
CASSEGAGGSTDTQYF
>TRBJ1-5|TRBV7-9
CASSLGTGGLQPQHF
>TRBJ2-1|TRBV29-1
CSVPTTTTSYNEQFF
>TRBJ2-3|TRBV7-2
CASRLSSGGAARDTQYF
>TRBJ1-3|TRBV19
CASMEAGGPGNTIYF
>TRBJ2-5|TRBV7-6
CASSSRQGLETQYF
>TRBJ2-1|TRBV7-7
CASSRQGFNEQFF
>TRBJ2-4|TRBV10-1
CASSDSIRDILENIQYF
>TRBJ2-2|TRBV24-1
CATSDRQLNTGELFF
>TRBJ1-2|TRBV30
CAWTQGSYGYTF
>TRBJ2-3|TRBV9
CAISPSGGAADTQYF
>TRBJ2-5|TRBV2
CASRGQTQETQYF
>TRBJ2-7|TRBV10-3
CAISFTGDALDEQYF
>TRBJ2-7|TRBV2
CASKRWFLAALSYEQYF
>TRBJ1-4|TRBV30
CAWSLTGINEKLFF
>TRBJ2-1|TRBV5-6
CASSFPGLGNEQFF
>TRBJ1-1|TRBV9
CASSPMTANTEAFF